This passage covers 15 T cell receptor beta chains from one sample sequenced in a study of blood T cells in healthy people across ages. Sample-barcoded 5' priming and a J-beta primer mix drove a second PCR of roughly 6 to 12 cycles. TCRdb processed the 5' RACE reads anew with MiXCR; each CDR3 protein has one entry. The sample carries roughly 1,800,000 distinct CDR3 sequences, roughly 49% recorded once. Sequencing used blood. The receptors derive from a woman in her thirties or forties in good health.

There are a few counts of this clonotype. The CDR3 DNA follows: TGCAGTGAGACTAGCGCAGATACGCAGTATTTT. It encodes CSETSADTQYF. The V and J genes are TRBV20-1 and TRBJ2-3; 8 bases match TRBD2. This CDR3 contains 11 residues. CDR1 DFQATT and CDR2 SNEGSKA come from the germline V gene (reference sequence). V shed 7 bases and J 4 bases; nucleotides not matched to a gene: 1.

Written as DNA, the CDR3 is TGCAGTGCTAGAGCCCCAGGGGTTGGATATGGCTACACCTTC. It codes for CSARAPGVGYGYTF. This chain joins TRBV20-1 and TRBJ1-2; TRBD1 might be the D (6 bases). Trimming took off 1 base at V and 5 bases at J, with 14 bases between the two ends. The V gene's germline CDR1 is DFQATT and CDR2 SNEGSKA (reference sequence). The CDR3 sequence is 14 residues long.

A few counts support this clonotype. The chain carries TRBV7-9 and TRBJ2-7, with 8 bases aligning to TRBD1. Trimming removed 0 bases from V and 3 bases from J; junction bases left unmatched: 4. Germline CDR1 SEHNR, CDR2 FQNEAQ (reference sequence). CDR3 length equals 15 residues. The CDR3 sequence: CASSLAQGARYEQYF. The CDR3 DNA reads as TGTGCCAGCAGCTTAGCCCAGGGGGCGCGCTACGAGCAGTACTTC.

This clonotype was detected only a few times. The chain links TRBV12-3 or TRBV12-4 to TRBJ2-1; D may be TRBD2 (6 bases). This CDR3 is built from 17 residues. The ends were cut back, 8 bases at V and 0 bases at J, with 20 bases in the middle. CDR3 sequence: CASSGTAGGVSYNEQFF. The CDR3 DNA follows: TGTGCCAGCTCGGGGACGGCCGGCGGGGTCTCCTACAATGAGCAGTTCTTC.

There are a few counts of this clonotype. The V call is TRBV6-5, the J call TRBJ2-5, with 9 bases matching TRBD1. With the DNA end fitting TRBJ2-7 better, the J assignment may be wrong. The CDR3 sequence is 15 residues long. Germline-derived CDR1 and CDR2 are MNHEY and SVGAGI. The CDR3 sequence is CASRSTGTGMDEQYF. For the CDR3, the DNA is TGTGCCAGCAGAAGCACCGGGACAGGGATGGACGAGCAGTACTTC.

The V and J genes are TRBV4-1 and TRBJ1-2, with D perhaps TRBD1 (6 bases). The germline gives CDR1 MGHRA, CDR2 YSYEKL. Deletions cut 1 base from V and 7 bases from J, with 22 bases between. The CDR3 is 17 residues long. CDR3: CASSQVGLGGETGGYTF. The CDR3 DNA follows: TGCGCCAGCAGCCAAGTGGGCTTGGGGGGCGAAACGGGTGGCTACACCTTC.

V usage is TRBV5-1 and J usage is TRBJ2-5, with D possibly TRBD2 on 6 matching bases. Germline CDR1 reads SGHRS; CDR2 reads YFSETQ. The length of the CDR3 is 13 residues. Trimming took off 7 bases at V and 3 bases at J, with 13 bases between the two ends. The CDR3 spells CASARTTEETQYF. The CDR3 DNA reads TGCGCCAGCGCCCGGACTACTGAAGAGACCCAGTACTTC.

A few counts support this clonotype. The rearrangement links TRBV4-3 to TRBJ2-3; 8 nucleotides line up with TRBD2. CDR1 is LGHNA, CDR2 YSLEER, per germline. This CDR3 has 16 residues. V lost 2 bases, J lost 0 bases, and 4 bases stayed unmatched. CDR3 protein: CASSQRRGASTDTQYF. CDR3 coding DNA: TGCGCCAGCAGCCAACGGCGGGGGGCGAGCACAGATACGCAGTATTTT.

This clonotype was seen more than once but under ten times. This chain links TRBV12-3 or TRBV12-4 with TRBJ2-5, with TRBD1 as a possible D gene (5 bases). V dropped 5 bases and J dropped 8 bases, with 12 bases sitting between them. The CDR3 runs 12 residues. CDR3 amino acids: CASSATGATQYF. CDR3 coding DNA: TGTGCCAGCAGTGCTACAGGAGCCACCCAGTACTTC.

The CDR3, as DNA: TGCAGTGCTAGTAGCCAGATTGTATACGAGCAGTACTTC. Protein sequence: CSASSQIVYEQYF. The chain recombines TRBV20-1 with TRBJ2-7; unclear D gene. The V end was cut by 3 bases, the J end by 4 bases, with 13 bases between. Germline V lookup: CDR1 DFQATT, CDR2 SNEGSKA (reference sequence). The CDR3 loop spans 13 amino acids.

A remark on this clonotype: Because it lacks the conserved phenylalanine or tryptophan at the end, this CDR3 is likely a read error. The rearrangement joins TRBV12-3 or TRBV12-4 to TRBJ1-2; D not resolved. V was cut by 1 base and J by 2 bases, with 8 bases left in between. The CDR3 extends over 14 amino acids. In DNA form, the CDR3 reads TGTGCCAGCAGTTTAGGCCCAGCCAACTATGGCTACACCTTG. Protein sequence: CASSLGPANYGYTL.

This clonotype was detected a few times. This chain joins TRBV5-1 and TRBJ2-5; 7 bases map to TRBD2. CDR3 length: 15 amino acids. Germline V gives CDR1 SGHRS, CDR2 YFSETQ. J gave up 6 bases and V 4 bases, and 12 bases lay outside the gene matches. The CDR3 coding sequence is TGCGCCAGCAGCCCGCGGGGGTTCGAGAAGAAGACCCAGTACTTC. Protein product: CASSPRGFEKKTQYF.

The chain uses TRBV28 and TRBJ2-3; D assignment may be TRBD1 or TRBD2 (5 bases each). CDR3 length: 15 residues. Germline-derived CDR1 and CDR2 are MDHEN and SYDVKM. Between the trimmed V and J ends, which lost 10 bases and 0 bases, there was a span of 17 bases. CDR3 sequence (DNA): TGTGCCATCAGGCTACCGGGGCCTAGCACAGATACGCAGTATTTT. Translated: CAIRLPGPSTDTQYF.

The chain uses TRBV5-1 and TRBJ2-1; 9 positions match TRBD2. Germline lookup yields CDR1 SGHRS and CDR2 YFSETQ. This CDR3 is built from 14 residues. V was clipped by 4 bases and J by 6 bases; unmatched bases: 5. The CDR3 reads CASSTRGGTNEQFF. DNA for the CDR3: TGCGCCAGCAGCACGCGGGGGGGTACCAATGAGCAGTTCTTC.

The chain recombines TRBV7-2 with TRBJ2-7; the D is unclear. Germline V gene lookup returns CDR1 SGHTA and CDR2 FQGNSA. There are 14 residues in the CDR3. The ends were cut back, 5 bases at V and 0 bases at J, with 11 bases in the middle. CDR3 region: CASSQPGVSYEQYF. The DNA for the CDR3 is TGTGCCAGCAGCCAACCTGGGGTCTCCTACGAGCAGTACTTC.